The entry below describes one T cell receptor (beta chain). V dropped 11 bases and J dropped 1 base, with 12 bases sitting between them. CDR3 length: 13 amino acids. The germline V gene has CDR1 MNHEY and CDR2 SVGAGI. As originally analysed: Reference gene primer amplification yielded estimated nucleated cell counts. Libraries were prepared by immunoSEQ multiplex PCR; TCRdb keeps only in-frame clonotypes and omits some of them. The DNA was the basis for D and trimming; V, J and clone size are from that table. Found here are around 300,000 clones, roughly 89% of them singletons; the top ten hold 1.7%. These data come from a study of blood T cell repertoires in COVID-19. Background on the study: The cDNA or gDNA used as material had been derived from T cells, B-cell-depleted T cells, or PBMCs.

The material sequenced was PBMCs or T cells enriched from blood (not recorded which). The chain uses TRBV6-5 and TRBJ1-5; a possible D gene is TRBD1 (6 bases). The clonotype was recovered from a woman under 30 with acute COVID-19. The CDR3 bases are TGTGCCGGCCAACAGGGCAGCAATCAGCCCCAGCATTTT. Translating gives CAGQQGSNQPQHF.